This TCR beta chain was sequenced during a study of CD8 T cells in ankylosing spondylitis. Study-level points and caveats: Disease-associated clones were CD8+ and fairly uncommon in peripheral blood. A motif of 7 to 9 highly homologous TCR beta variants was seen as apparently characteristic of ankylosing spondylitis blood.

Comment on this clonotype: The antigen is not known. A read error may produce the germline difference seen at one junction end.

TCRdb independently ran MiXCR on the 5' RACE reads; one entry per CDR3 protein. The sample contains about 130,000 distinct CDR3 sequences, approximately 6.8% of which appear only once. There are 13 residues in the CDR3. CDR1 and CDR2 (germline): SGHTA, FQGNSA. The sequenced material came from blood, either unsorted or a sorted T cell fraction (not recorded which). This receptor was taken from a male donor with ankylosing spondylitis or in good health (not recorded which). The gene calls are TRBV7-2 and TRBJ2-7; 7 bases match TRBD2. The CDR3 sequence: CASSLGLAYVQYF. The CDR3 region has the DNA TGTGCCAGCAGCTTAGGACTAGCCTACGTGCAGTACTTC.